The 14 T cell receptor beta chains below all came from one sample that was sequenced in a study of shared clonotypes between healthy human individuals. TCRdb keeps only in-frame clones here, not all; method: immunoSEQ multiplex PCR. The sample lists a few million clones; just under 95% were seen once. Specimen: naive CD4+ T cells from PBMCs. The subset was: CD45RA+ positively selected. The receptors here all came from a man aged 18 to 35 in good health. Some clones in this sample may be carry-over from other donors' samples.

This rearrangement joins TRBV7-2 to TRBJ2-2, with D unresolved. Germline values: CDR1 SGHTA, CDR2 FQGNSA. Trimming took 2 bases from V and 2 from J, leaving 12 bases between them. The CDR3 is 16 amino acids. The CDR3 region has the DNA TGTGCCAGCAGCTTAAATCCTGCTCTTAACACCGGGGAGCTGTTTTTT. It yields the protein CASSLNPALNTGELFF.

V and J are TRBV7-3 and TRBJ2-5; TRBD1 is a possible D gene (6 bases). The CDR3 sequence is 13 residues long. V was shortened by 5 bases and J by 3 bases, with 10 bases between the two germline ends. Germline values: CDR1 SGHTA, CDR2 FQGTGA. CDR3 loop: CASSPGQKETQYF. CDR3 DNA sequence: TGTGCCAGCAGCCCCGGACAGAAAGAGACCCAGTACTTC.

V gene TRBV19 combines with J gene TRBJ1-1; TRBD1 might be the D (5 bases). The CDR3 covers 15 residues. V lost 3 bases and J lost 4, with 15 bases in between. Looked up from germline, CDR1 is LNHDA and CDR2 is SQIVND (reference sequence). CDR3 loop: CASSIARAFTTEAFF. Here the CDR3 DNA reads TGTGCCAGTAGTATCGCCAGGGCGTTTACCACTGAAGCTTTCTTT. Variable domain in full (rest from reference TRBV19 and TRBJ1-1): DGGITQSPKYLFRKEGQNVTLSCEQNLNHDAMYWYRQDPGQGLRLIYYSQIVNDFQKGDIAEGYSVSREKKESFPLTVTSAQKNPTAFYLCASSIARAFTTEAFFGQGTRLTVV.

The gene calls are TRBV15 and TRBJ2-1; the D gene is possibly TRBD1 (7 bases). CDR3 length: 16 amino acids. Germline V lookup: CDR1 LNHNV, CDR2 YYDKDF (reference sequence). Trimming stripped 0 bases from V and 6 bases from J, with 15 bases between. The CDR3 is CATSRDFIQGGNEQFF. The DNA of the CDR3 is TGTGCCACCAGCAGAGATTTTATCCAGGGGGGCAATGAGCAGTTCTTC. The full variable domain, rest sourced from reference TRBV15 and TRBJ2-1, is DAMVIQNPRYQVTQFGKPVTLSCSQTLNHNVMYWYQQKSSQAPKLLFHYYDKDFNNEADTPDNFQSRRPNTSFCFLDIRSPGLGDTAMYLCATSRDFIQGGNEQFFGPGTRLTVL.

V is TRBV5-6 and J is TRBJ2-3; D unclear. The CDR3 sequence is 15 residues long. Germline V CDR1 and CDR2: SGHDT, YYEEEE. The V and J ends lost 0 bases and 3 bases respectively, with 11 bases between them. Written as DNA, the CDR3 is TGTGCCAGCAGCTTGGTTTTAAGGGAAACAGATACGCAGTATTTT. It yields the protein CASSLVLRETDTQYF.

The genes are TRBV7-2 and TRBJ2-2; D unclear. Germline CDR1 reads SGHTA; CDR2 reads FQGNSA. This CDR3 has 16 residues. V dropped 5 bases and J dropped 0 bases, with 13 bases sitting between them. The CDR3 reads CASSPFWRTNTGELFF. The CDR3 DNA is TGTGCCAGCAGCCCCTTTTGGCGAACGAACACCGGGGAGCTGTTTTTT.

This clone was seen just once. The chain uses TRBV5-1 and TRBJ1-4; D is unresolved. In germline, CDR1 is SGHRS, CDR2 YFSETQ. The CDR3 runs 14 residues. V lost 0 bases to trimming and J lost 7 bases, with 10 bases between them. CDR3 nucleotide sequence: TGCGCCAGCAGCTTGGCTGGGGAGAGTGAAAAACTGTTTTTT. The encoded protein is CASSLAGESEKLFF. The full variable domain, completed using reference TRBV5-1 and TRBJ1-4, is KAGVTQTPRYLIKTRGQQVTLSCSPISGHRSVSWYQQTPGQGLQFLFEYFSETQRNKGNFPGRFSGRQFSNSRSEMNVSTLELGDSALYLCASSLAGESEKLFFGSGTQLSVL.

The chain carries TRBV9 and TRBJ2-3; TRBD2 matches at 10 bases. Germline CDR1 is SGDLS and CDR2 is YYNGEE. V gave up 3 bases and J gave up 6 bases; unmatched junction bases: 7. The CDR3 length is 15 residues. The CDR3 region is CASSERLAGGDTQYF. The CDR3 DNA reads as TGTGCCAGCAGCGAGAGATTAGCGGGAGGTGATACGCAGTATTTT.

V and J are TRBV5-5 and TRBJ2-3; the match to TRBD2 covers 9 bases. The CDR3 length is 17 residues. Germline CDR1 reads SGHKS; CDR2 reads YYEKEE (reference sequence). The trim removed 0 bases at V and 2 bases at J, leaving 7 bases unmatched. CDR3 sequence reads: CASSLGRTSEITDTQYF. The CDR3 bases are TGTGCCAGCAGCTTGGGCAGGACTAGCGAAATCACAGATACGCAGTATTTT.

The V and J genes are TRBV15 and TRBJ1-2; TRBD1 matches at 7 bases. The CDR3 is 17 residues long. The trim removed 3 bases at V and 1 base at J, leaving 11 bases unmatched. Germline V gene sequence: CDR1 LNHNV, CDR2 YYDKDF (reference sequence). The CDR3 spells CATSRGGTDTINYGYTF. In nucleotides, the CDR3 is TGTGCCACCAGCAGGGGTGGGACAGATACTATTAACTATGGCTACACCTTC.

The rearrangement joins TRBV30 to TRBJ2-7, with TRBD2 matching 7 bases. Germline assignment: CDR1 GTSNPN and CDR2 SVGIG (reference sequence). The trim removed 3 bases at V and 2 bases at J, leaving 4 bases unmatched. The CDR3 covers 13 residues. Here the CDR3 reads CAWSQRGTYEQYF. The CDR3 DNA reads TGTGCCTGGAGCCAGCGGGGAACCTACGAGCAGTACTTC.

This chain links TRBV4-1 with TRBJ2-7; D gene ambiguous. Per germline, CDR1 MGHRA and CDR2 YSYEKL. Trimming removed 0 bases at V and 4 bases at J, with 4 bases between. The CDR3 extends over 12 amino acids. CDR3 region: CASSQDRYEQYF. The CDR3 DNA sequence: TGCGCCAGCAGCCAAGATAGATACGAGCAGTACTTC.

The chain employs TRBV2 and TRBJ2-7; D is tentatively TRBD1 or TRBD2 (5 bases each). The length of the CDR3 is 15 residues. V lost 6 bases and J lost 2, with 17 bases in between. The germline CDR1 and CDR2 sequences are SNHLY and FYNNEI. The CDR3 spells CASRATSGTTYEQYF. Written as DNA, the CDR3 is TGTGCCAGCAGGGCCACCTCCGGGACCACCTACGAGCAGTACTTC.

V gene TRBV21-1 combines with J gene TRBJ2-1; the D segment call TRBD1 is taken from the table without a DNA check. TRBV21-1 is flagged as a pseudogene. CDR3 length: 18 amino acids. CDR3 nucleotide sequence: TGTGCCAGCAGCCCCCGGGGTAACGCAGGGGGGAGAGGTGGTGAGCAGTTCTTC. Its protein is CASSPRGNAGGRGGEQFF.